These 4 T cell receptor beta chains came from one sample sequenced in a study of T cells in Graves' hyperthyroidism and ophthalmopathy. TCR beta CDR3 sequences were amplified from RNA transcripts. HTBI primers were the set used in a first-round RT-PCR of the TCR CDR3. TCRdb reprocessed the multiplex PCR reads with MiXCR, giving one entry per CDR3 protein. The table lists roughly 170,000 distinct CDR3 sequences, around 15% of them singletons, with 25% to 35% in the top ten. Material for sequencing was blood. These receptors came from a woman aged 45-60 years with Graves' hyperthyroidism.

The V call is TRBV2, the J call TRBJ1-5; maybe TRBD1 (6 bases). V lost 8 bases to trimming and J lost 5 bases, with 19 bases between them. CDR3 length: 15 residues. Per germline, CDR1 SNHLY and CDR2 FYNNEI. The CDR3 loop is CASSQGGLRDQPQHF. CDR3 DNA sequence: TGTGCCAGCTCCCAAGGGGGGTTGAGGGATCAGCCCCAGCATTTT.

CDR3 residues: CASSYGGVGYNEQFF. The DNA for the CDR3 is TGTGCCAGCAGTTACGGGGGGGTGGGCTACAATGAGCAGTTCTTC. J is TRBJ2-1 and V is TRBV6-2 or TRBV6-3, with 7 bases lining up with TRBD2. This CDR3 spans 15 amino acids. V lost 2 bases and J lost 3; bases outside the gene matches: 4. Germline V gives CDR1 MNHEY, CDR2 SVGEGT.

The sample holds many counts of this clonotype. The rearrangement links TRBV18 to TRBJ2-3; D remains ambiguous. V was trimmed by 8 bases and J by 2 bases, leaving 8 bases between them. Per the germline V gene, CDR1 is KGHSH and CDR2 is LQKENI. CDR3 length: 12 amino acids. CDR3 in DNA: TGTGCCAGCAGCCCCTACACAGATACGCAGTATTTT. Translating gives CASSPYTDTQYF. The full variable domain, with the rest looked up from reference TRBV18 and TRBJ2-3, is NAGVMQNPRHLVRRRGQEARLRCSPMKGHSHVYWYRQLPEEGLKFMVYLQKENIIDESGMPKERFSAEFPKEGPSILRIQQVVRGDSAAYFCASSPYTDTQYFGPGTRLTVL.

This clonotype was counted between two and nine times. This chain joins TRBV7-9 and TRBJ1-6; 8 bases align to TRBD1. CDR3 size: 15 residues. Looked up from germline, CDR1 is SEHNR and CDR2 is FQNEAQ (reference sequence). With V trimmed by 5 bases and J by 6 bases, 6 bases remained unmatched. CDR3 nucleotide sequence: TGTGCCAGCAGCGGCAGACAGGGGAGTAATTCACCCCTCCACTTT. This translates into CASSGRQGSNSPLHF. Drawing the rest from reference TRBV7-9 and TRBJ1-6, the complete variable domain is DTGVSQNPRHKITKRGQNVTFRCDPISEHNRLYWYRQTLGQGPEFLTYFQNEAQLEKSRLLSDRFSAERPKGSFSTLEIQRTEQGDSAMYLCASSGRQGSNSPLHFGNGTRLTVT.